This T cell receptor (beta chain) was sequenced during a study of cytomegalovirus exposure and HLA in healthy donors (dated by TCRdb to 2017 to 2019). Concerning the study at large: An earlier analysis of 550 to 700 of the donors reported about 250 Gb of sequence data and some 120 million unique TCR beta sequences from about 180 million T cells. Around 330 gigabases of sequencing data and roughly 80 million unique TCR sequences made up an early release that covered approximately 700 HLA-typed donors. Of the roughly 420 genotyped donors, 70% to 90% were placed in the genetic ancestry cluster associated with self-reported Caucasian donors. The aim of the study was to test whether cataloging public T cell receptors could identify signatures of past pathogen exposure. The study profiled the T cell repertoires of hundreds of subjects by immunosequencing and related them to cytomegalovirus serostatus. Along with the approximately 650-subject first cohort, a separate validation cohort of over a hundred different subjects was used. High-throughput TCR immunosequencing, statistical association of individual TCRs with disease status, and machine learning were combined to predict cytomegalovirus infection status. In a later analysis, previously published TCR beta repertoires from several hundred donors were re-analyzed and high-resolution HLA genotyping was added so that TCR occurrence patterns could be studied. In the later analysis, no new phenotypic data were used to find candidate immune exposures; instead, reliance was placed on TCR beta sequences and their occurrence across donors. To decide whether each TCR beta V gene segment behaved as functional or pseudogenic, an earlier analysis of some 600 of the donors relied on high-throughput TCR beta sequencing. Donor age, sex, ethnicity and CMV serostatus were compiled together with the repertoire data. In a later genetic analysis, genome-wide SNP genotypes for about three fifths of the 666 donors were used, and that subset was treated as a discovery cohort. Every discovery cohort repertoire had been produced on one sequencing platform. HLA typing covered class I and class II loci at four-digit resolution. The number of donors typed differed by locus, with 629-630 for A, B, C, DRB1 and DQB1, around 500 for DQA1, 606 for DPA1, and some 440 for DPB1. Roughly 5 DR-DQ haplotypes were handled as single units for association and clustering, since linkage in the cohort was strong. Among approximately 370 genotyped donors of the cohort, an average of approximately 200,000 unique TCR beta nucleotide sequences was sequenced per donor, of which approximately 18% were non-productive. Results and caveats for the whole study, not just this receptor: Some IMGT-functional V segments, including TRBV6-2 and TRBV6-3, could not be distinguished by the 87-base-pair reads and were therefore excluded. When HLA alleles, especially DR and DQ, strongly co-occurred, attributing TCR associations to individual alleles was difficult. Roughly uniform sequencing depth across donors was assumed in presence/absence analyses, although this assumption may not hold. In an earlier analysis of 587 of the donors, most TCR beta V segments appeared in productive rearrangements about 90% or about 30% of the time, broadly matching IMGT annotations. V-gene and J-gene trimming of TCR beta chains was associated with a missense DCLRE1C variant in a later genetic analysis, and the association was replicated in an independent cohort. Over 15 rarely observed V segments, including chromosome 9 orphons, were excluded from the earlier analysis of approximately 500 of the donors because counts were too low. In vitro tests confirmed that three of the cytomegalovirus-associated TCR beta chains recognize cytomegalovirus antigens. Linkage disequilibrium might explain the correlated functional status among segregating V segments, but an unknown experimental factor could not be excluded. A later analysis found that most CMV-associated TCR beta chains appeared HLA-restricted, with HLA associations seemingly driven largely by CMV exposure. Compared with equally common non-associated chains, HLA-associated TCR beta chains in a later analysis were more clonally expanded and had lower generation probabilities. While some public TCRs were present in many individuals, most TCR sequences turned up only very rarely across donors. Several of the top co-occurrence clusters appeared to be linked to parvovirus B19, influenza, CMV and Epstein-Barr virus, according to a later analysis. The authors suggested that the approach could potentially be extended to other disease states and immunological phenotypes. In the study, approximately 160 TCR beta chains were listed as associated with cytomegalovirus. According to a later genetic analysis, donors in an Asian-associated ancestry cluster had fewer N-insertions in productive TCRs than the roughly 670-donor mean. A cluster of highly shared sequence variants was judged likely to be a technical artifact of the sequencing pipeline. Because HLA typing was unavailable for some donors at each locus, only the typed subset was used in association tests. In both the original and validation cohorts, the classifier was reported to diagnose cytomegalovirus status with high specificity and sensitivity. A later analysis found that TCR association rates varied across HLA loci, with DRB1 alleles showing the most associated TCRs and HLA-C alleles the fewest. A further reported finding was that TCR beta sequences accurately predicted the HLA-A and HLA-B alleles for most subjects in the first cohort. In a later analysis, 16,951 TCR beta sequences were associated with specific HLA alleles at a false discovery rate of 0.05. The cohort was sequenced for TCR beta chains only, and without alpha or paired-chain data the features that could be detected were limited. Immune exposure information for the cohort was limited to CMV serostatus.

Receptor amplification or capture employed the immunoSEQ multiplex PCR assay. The multiplex PCR relied on a mix of 60 forward primers for TCR Vbeta segments and 13 reverse primers for TCR Jbeta segments. A multiplex PCR assay on genomic DNA amplified the CDR3 region of rearranged TCR beta genes. The amplified TCR beta libraries were sequenced on the Illumina HiSeq System as 87-base-pair reads. In the original analysis: A later analysis tallied 75 million to 85 million unique TCR beta chains across the 660 or so repertoires, and about 10 million of those chains were shared by two or more donors. A nearest-neighbor algorithm error-corrected the raw reads and collapsed the reads into unique sequences, merging closely related sequences to remove PCR and sequencing errors. Alignment of CDR3 sequences to IMGT reference sequences was used to assign V, D and J gene segments. Each retained sequence needed at least a six-nucleotide match to both a V gene segment and a J gene segment. Rearrangements were classified as productive when the CDR3 lacked stop codons and remained in frame with V and J, and all other rearrangements were classified as non-productive. CDR3 was defined according to IMGT convention as the region running from the second conserved V-encoded cysteine to the conserved J-encoded phenylalanine. In an earlier analysis of roughly 610 of the donors, sequences lacking an unambiguous match to a single V gene segment were excluded. An earlier analysis of under 750 of the donors called V segments functional above 56.7% productive rearrangements and segregating when the between-donor standard deviation exceeded 5%. A statistical classification framework was developed to diagnose cytomegalovirus status using the catalog of TCR beta chain sequences. V and J gene assignment, in a later analysis, came from comparing TCR nucleotide sequences with IMGT/GENE-DB human TR gene sequences. A later analysis assigned CDR3 sequences and most-parsimonious VDJ recombination scenarios with the TCRdist pipeline. In a later analysis, each TCR beta chain was defined by its CDR3 amino acid sequence together with its V-gene family, and reads without a unique V-gene family were excluded. In a later analysis, fewer than 600 highly shared, low-generation-probability nucleotide sequences were removed to address suspected cross-contamination and a sequencing artifact. In a later analysis, a clonal expansion index was calculated for each public chain from normalized within-repertoire ranks of inferred template counts. In a later analysis, generation probabilities were computed with a VDJ recombination model fitted to out-of-frame rearrangements, and the resulting probabilities were checked against IGoR. In a later analysis, TCR-TCR, TCR-HLA and TCR-CMV co-occurrence was scored with hypergeometric tests, and a repertoire-size bias correction was applied to TCR pairs. A later analysis estimated false discovery rates by permuting HLA or CMV assignments 20 times. In a later analysis, co-occurring TCRs were grouped with DBSCAN, and TCRdist sequence similarity was added when clustering was performed within HLA-allele-positive subsets. Co-occurrence clustering excluded repertoires with fewer than 30,000 or more than 120,000 public chains, plus five with anomalous nucleotide sharing. The table was pulled from immuneACCESS by TCRdb, which kept in-frame rearrangements only. Such tables lose some clones; where checked, under half of the loss comes from unresolved V genes, and the rest has no known cause. V, J and clone size reflect that table, while D and trimming were determined from the DNA. The sample table shows around 82,000 clones, and around 81% are seen once. The ten largest clones capture less than 6% of the sample.

This clone was observed once. Its specific antigen is unknown. It has no much larger one-base neighbor in the sample; base qualities were not kept. In total, approximately 690 healthy bone marrow donors made up the cohort. At the time of sampling, every cohort member was nominally healthy, though immune exposures that went unrecorded were likely present. The donor tested CMV seropositive, placing the donor among the 250 to 350 seropositive members of the cohort. Each donor provided a peripheral blood sample, and peripheral blood mononuclear cells were used for TCR beta sequencing. The Qiagen DNeasy Blood Extraction Kit was used to extract genomic DNA from the blood cell samples. According to the germline V gene (reference sequence), CDR1 reads MNHNY and CDR2 reads SVGAGI. The junction shows trimming of 0 bases on V and 8 bases on J, plus 13 bases between the germline ends. Reading from cysteine to phenylalanine, the CDR3 counts 15 amino acids. Only the CDR3 region is kept as DNA, spanning 45 bases read in frame from base 1.

Sequenced sample: PBMCs. The receptor was isolated from a male donor in good health and CMV-seropositive. In this chain, TRBV6-6 is recombined with TRBJ1-4; no D gene is confidently identified. The sequence in DNA is TGTGCCAGCAGTTACTCGATTGGGCGTGCGGAAAAACTGTTTTTT. The translation is CASSYSIGRAEKLFF.